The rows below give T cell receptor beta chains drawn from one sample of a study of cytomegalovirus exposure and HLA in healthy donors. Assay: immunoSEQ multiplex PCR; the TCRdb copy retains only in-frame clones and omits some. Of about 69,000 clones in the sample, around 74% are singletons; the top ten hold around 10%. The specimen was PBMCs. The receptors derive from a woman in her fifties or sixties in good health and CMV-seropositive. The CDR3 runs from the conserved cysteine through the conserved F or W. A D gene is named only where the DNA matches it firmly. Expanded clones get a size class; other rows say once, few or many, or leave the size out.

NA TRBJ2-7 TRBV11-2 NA TGTGCCAGCAGCTTAGGGACGGCGGGCGCTTCCTACGAGCAGTACTTC CASSLGTAGASYEQYF
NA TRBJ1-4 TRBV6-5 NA TGTGCCAGCAGAAGGGGGGAAAAACTGTTTTTT CASRRGEKLFF
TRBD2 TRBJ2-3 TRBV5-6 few TGTGCCAGCAGCCAACAAACCCCTTGGACTAGGGCCACAGATACGCAGTATTTT CASSQQTPWTRATDTQYF
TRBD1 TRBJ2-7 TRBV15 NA TGTGCCACCAGCAGAACCGGGACAGACTACGAGCAGTACTTC CATSRTGTDYEQYF
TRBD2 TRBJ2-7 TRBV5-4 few TGTGCCAGCAGCCCGACTAGCGGGACCCTAGGGGAGCAGTACTTC CASSPTSGTLGEQYF
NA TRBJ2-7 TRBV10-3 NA TGTGCCATCAGTCAGGCGGGACAGAACTACGAGCAGTACTTC CAISQAGQNYEQYF
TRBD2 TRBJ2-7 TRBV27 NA TGTGCCAGCAGTTCCGGACTAGCGGGCCCCTACGAGCAGTACTTC CASSSGLAGPYEQYF
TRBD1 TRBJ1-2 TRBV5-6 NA TGTGCCAGCAGCGCCTCCGGACAGGGTAAGGGCTACACCTTC CASSASGQGKGYTF
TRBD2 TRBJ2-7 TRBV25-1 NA TGTGCCAGCAGTGAATCGGGGGGAGAGCAGTACTTC CASSESGGEQYF
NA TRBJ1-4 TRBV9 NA TGTGCCAGCAGCGCTGGAAGGGGAGGTGAAAAACTGTTTTTT CASSAGRGGEKLFF
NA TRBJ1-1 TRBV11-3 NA TGTGCCAGCAGCCCTAAAGATGGTTTGAACACTGAAGCTTTCTTT CASSPKDGLNTEAFF
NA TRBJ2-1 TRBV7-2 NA TGTGCCAGCAGCTTAGCTCCGGAGTCCTACAATGAGCAGTTCTTC CASSLAPESYNEQFF
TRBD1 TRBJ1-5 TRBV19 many TGTGCCAGTAGTATGACAGGGTCGAGCAATCAGCCCCAGCATTTT CASSMTGSSNQPQHF
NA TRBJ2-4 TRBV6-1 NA TGTGCCAGCAGTTTTAGCGGCCAAGAAAACATTCAGTACTTC CASSFSGQENIQYF
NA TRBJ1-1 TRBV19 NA TGTGCCAGTAGACAGTTATACACTGAAGCTTTCTTT CASRQLYTEAFF
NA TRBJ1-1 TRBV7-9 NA TGTGCCAGCAGGTATGTGGGCAGTCAGAACACTGAAGCTTTCTTT CASRYVGSQNTEAFF
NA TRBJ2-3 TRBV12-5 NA TGTGCTAGTGGTTTTAACACAGATACGCAGTATTTT CASGFNTDTQYF
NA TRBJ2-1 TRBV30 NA TGTGCCTGGAGCACGGAAAGCGGTGAGCAGTTCTTC CAWSTESGEQFF
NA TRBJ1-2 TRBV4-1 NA TGCGCCAGCAGGGAGGGTATTATACTTAACTATGGCTACACCTTC CASREGIILNYGYTF
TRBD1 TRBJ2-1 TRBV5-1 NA TGCGCCAGCAGCCAAACCGGGACAGGACTAAATGAGCAGTTCTTC CASSQTGTGLNEQFF
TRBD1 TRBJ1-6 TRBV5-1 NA TGCGCCAGCGGGACAGGGGACGGTTCACCCCTCCACTTT CASGTGDGSPLHF
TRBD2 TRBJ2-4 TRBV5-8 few TGTGCCAGCAGCTCTCTAGCGGGGGGGTTTCTAGCCAAAAACATTCAGTACTTC CASSSLAGGFLAKNIQYF
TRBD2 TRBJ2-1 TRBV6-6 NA TGTGCCAGCAGTTTTAGCGGGAGGCGCGGCAATGAGCAGTTCTTC CASSFSGRRGNEQFF
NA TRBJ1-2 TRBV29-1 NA TGCAGCGTTTGGGACTTCGGAGGGGAAAACTATGGCTACACCTTC CSVWDFGGENYGYTF
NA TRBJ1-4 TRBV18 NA TGTGCCAGCTCAGAAAGGGGTAATGAAAAACTGTTTTTT CASSERGNEKLFF
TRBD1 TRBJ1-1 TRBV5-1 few TGCGCCAGCCGGACAGGGGGCGCGGACACTGAAGCTTTCTTT CASRTGGADTEAFF
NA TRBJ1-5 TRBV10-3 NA TGTGCCATCAGTGAGGGGGACTGGTATCAGCCCCAGCATTTT CAISEGDWYQPQHF
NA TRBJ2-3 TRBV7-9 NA TGTGCCAGCAGCCGACTTACGGATACGCAGTATTTT CASSRLTDTQYF
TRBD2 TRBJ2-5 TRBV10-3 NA TGTGCCATCAGTGCGGTAGCGGGGAGGGAGGAGACCCAGTACTTC CAISAVAGREETQYF